One sample yielded the 17 T cell receptor beta chains listed below, sequenced in a study of follicular helper T cells after annual influenza vaccination. Regarding time point: 2015-2016 season, pre-vaccination. Using immunoSEQ multiplex PCR, the repertoire was profiled, and TCRdb retains in-frame clones only, with some absent. The table shows over a hundred clones, with 85% to 90% occurring only once. The input for sequencing was CXCR5+ CD38+ circulating T follicular helper cells from blood, taken on the day of influenza vaccination. Sample subset: circulating Tfh, non-naive CD4+CXCR5+PD-1+ (ICOS+CD38+ or ICOS-CD38-). The receptors were gathered from an adult who received the influenza vaccine.

This rearrangement joins TRBV7-2 to TRBJ2-2; TRBD2 aligns across 7 bases. V shed 1 base and J 5 bases; nucleotides not matched to a gene: 4. The CDR3 sequence is 15 residues long. Germline CDR1 SGHTA, CDR2 FQGNSA. CDR3 nucleotides: TGTGCCAGCAGCTTAGGGCTAGCGGAAACCGGGGAGCTGTTTTTT. This codes for CASSLGLAETGELFF.

The chain links TRBV27 to TRBJ1-6; D remains unclear. V lost 5 bases, J lost 0 bases, and 17 bases lay in between. Looked up from germline, CDR1 is MNHEY and CDR2 is SMNVEV (reference sequence). This CDR3 comprises 18 residues. This CDR3 is CASSPFSGLSSYNSPLHF. CDR3 coding DNA: TGTGCCAGCAGTCCATTCTCGGGTCTAAGCTCCTATAATTCACCCCTCCACTTT.

The chain links TRBV28 to TRBJ1-2, with 7 bases lining up with TRBD1. CDR3 length: 15 amino acids. V lost 6 bases, J lost 13 bases, and 20 bases stayed unmatched. The germline CDR1 and CDR2 sequences are MDHEN and SYDVKM. The CDR3 DNA reads TGTGCCAGCAGAGGACAGGTTGGCGCCAGGGTGGCTACCACCTTC. Protein: CASRGQVGARVATTF.

The rearrangement joins TRBV6-7 to TRBJ2-6; possibly TRBD2 for D (5 bases). TRBV6-7 is given ORF status, its function remaining uncertain. Trimming took 5 bases from V and 5 from J, leaving 22 bases between them. The length of the CDR3 is 18 residues. CDR3 residues: CASSQRGRLQSRANVLTF. CDR3 nucleotides: TGTGCCAGCAGTCAGAGAGGGCGTTTACAAAGTCGGGCCAACGTCCTGACTTTC.

The V and J genes are TRBV7-3 and TRBJ2-6; D remains unclear. Trimming shortened V by 5 bases and J by 5 bases, and 22 bases separated the two germline ends. The CDR3 spans 18 residues. Per the germline V gene, CDR1 is SGHTA and CDR2 is FQGTGA. The CDR3 nucleotides are TGTGCCAGCAGCGCCAGTCTACGCTTACAAAGTCGGGCCAACGTCCTGACTTTC. This sequence encodes CASSASLRLQSRANVLTF.

The chain combines TRBV7-6 with TRBJ1-2; D call uncertain. Trimming took 5 bases from V and 4 from J, leaving 20 bases between them. The CDR3 consists of 16 residues. From germline, CDR1 is SGHVS and CDR2 FNYEAQ. The CDR3 nucleotides read TGTGCCAGCAGCCCATATTTTTCTCGAAAGACCTATGGCTACACCTTC. Translating gives CASSPYFSRKTYGYTF.

This chain links TRBV4-3 with TRBJ2-6; TRBD2 agrees at 9 bases. V gave up 4 bases and J gave up 1 base; unmatched junction bases: 11. Per the germline V gene, CDR1 is LGHNA and CDR2 is YSLEER. This CDR3 comprises 19 residues. The CDR3 reads CASSLRAGGVLSGANVLTF. CDR3 bases: TGCGCCAGCAGCCTCAGAGCGGGGGGAGTTCTGTCTGGGGCCAACGTCCTGACTTTC.

This sequence joins TRBV4-3 and TRBJ1-3; no clear D. Between the trimmed V and J ends, which lost 0 bases and 1 base, there was a span of 7 bases. Germline V CDR1 and CDR2: LGHNA, YSLEER. The CDR3 runs 15 residues. CDR3 sequence (DNA): TGCGCCAGCAGCCAAGAAGGCACATCTGGAAACACCATATATTTT. It codes for CASSQEGTSGNTIYF.

CDR3: CASRLQGNSPLHF. CDR3 DNA sequence: TGTGCCAGCAGGTTACAGGGGAATTCACCCCTCCACTTT. The chain links TRBV27 to TRBJ1-6; 7 bases match TRBD1. The CDR3 extends over 13 amino acids. Germline lookup yields CDR1 MNHEY and CDR2 SMNVEV (reference sequence). The V segment lost 6 bases and the J segment 7 bases; nucleotides outside the gene matches: 3.

J is TRBJ1-5 and V is TRBV19; possibly TRBD1 for D (6 bases). Per germline, CDR1 LNHDA and CDR2 SQIVND (reference sequence). This CDR3 has 16 residues. Trimming shortened V by 5 bases and J by 2 bases, and 16 bases separated the two germline ends. CDR3 region: CASSVPRGQGNQPQHF. For the CDR3, the DNA is TGTGCCAGTAGTGTACCCCGGGGGCAAGGCAATCAGCCCCAGCATTTT. The variable domain in full, completed from reference TRBV19 and TRBJ1-5, reads DGGITQSPKYLFRKEGQNVTLSCEQNLNHDAMYWYRQDPGQGLRLIYYSQIVNDFQKGDIAEGYSVSREKKESFPLTVTSAQKNPTAFYLCASSVPRGQGNQPQHFGDGTRLSIL.

The V call is TRBV5-1, the J call TRBJ2-1; no clear D gene. Germline V lookup: CDR1 SGHRS, CDR2 YFSETQ. CDR3 length: 13 residues. Trimming stripped 4 bases from V and 7 bases from J, with 12 bases between. The CDR3 here is CASSSISGNEQFF. CDR3 nucleotides: TGCGCCAGCAGCAGTATTTCTGGGAATGAGCAGTTCTTC.

The chain uses TRBV11-1 and TRBJ2-5; 9 bases are a match to TRBD1. Germline V gene data show CDR1 as SGHAT and CDR2 as FQDESV (reference sequence). Trimming took 4 bases from V and 9 from J; bases not matched to a gene: 12. The CDR3 has 15 amino acids. CDR3 sequence reads: CASSSGQGWGEPQYF. In DNA, the CDR3 is TGTGCCAGCAGCTCCGGACAGGGGTGGGGGGAGCCCCAGTACTTC.

This chain connects TRBV7-2 to TRBJ1-2; unclear D gene. The V gene's germline CDR1 is SGHTA and CDR2 FQGNSA. The CDR3 contains 12 residues. V was cut by 5 bases and J by 6 bases, with 10 bases left in between. As DNA, the CDR3 is TGTGCCAGCAGCCTTCTTCGGGATGGCTACACCTTC. As protein: CASSLLRDGYTF.

The V gene is TRBV5-5, the J gene TRBJ1-4; 7 bases are shared with TRBD1. The CDR3 has 16 amino acids. J was trimmed by 8 bases and V by 4 bases; bases with no gene match: 14. Germline CDR1 reads SGHKS; CDR2 reads YYEKEE (reference sequence). CDR3 bases: TGTGCCAGCAGCCGGTCCGGGAACCCCAGGGGGGAAAAACTGTTTTTT. Protein: CASSRSGNPRGEKLFF. Using reference TRBV5-5 and TRBJ1-4 for the parts outside the CDR3, the full variable domain is DAGVTQSPTHLIKTRGQQVTLRCSPISGHKSVSWYQQVLGQGPQFIFQYYEKEERGRGNFPDRFSARQFPNYSSELNVNALLLGDSALYLCASSRSGNPRGEKLFFGSGTQLSVL.

The CDR3: CASSPYTGELFF. The DNA of the CDR3 is TGTGCCAGCAGTCCCTACACCGGGGAGCTGTTTTTT. This chain connects TRBV27 to TRBJ2-2, with unresolved D. This CDR3 is built from 12 residues. Germline lookup yields CDR1 MNHEY and CDR2 SMNVEV (reference sequence). V lost 5 bases and J lost 3, with 4 bases in between.

The chain employs TRBV7-2 and TRBJ1-2; 7 positions agree with TRBD1. CDR3 length: 17 amino acids. Germline V gene sequence: CDR1 SGHTA, CDR2 FQGNSA. After removal of 5 bases from V and 4 bases from J, the junction contained 16 bases not matched to a gene. In DNA, the CDR3 is TGTGCCAGCAGCCCTGGGGGGACAGCCACGACGGGCTATGGCTACACCTTC. This codes for CASSPGGTATTGYGYTF.

This chain uses TRBV7-8 with TRBJ1-1, with unresolved D. Trimming left V 1 base short and J 0 bases short, with 21 bases between. This CDR3 region has 19 residues. Germline CDR1 SGHVS, CDR2 FQNEAQ. CDR3 nucleotide sequence: TGTGCCAGCAGCTTAGTAGGCTCCGGACGCGGAGTAATGAACACTGAAGCTTTCTTT. The encoded protein is CASSLVGSGRGVMNTEAFF.